The 8 T cell receptor beta chains below were found in one sample sequenced in a study of blood T cell repertoires in COVID-19 (TCRdb year 2020). Libraries were built with the immunoSEQ multiplex PCR assay. The table was pulled from immuneACCESS by TCRdb, which kept in-frame rearrangements only. Such tables lose some clones; where checked, under half of the loss comes from unresolved V genes, and the rest has no known cause. For this sample there are 95,000 to 150,000 clones; approximately 83% appear just once. The ten largest clones take up 6.6% of the sample. The sample was peripheral blood. These receptors were obtained from a man older than 75 with active or convalescent COVID-19.

This rearrangement joins TRBV7-3 to TRBJ2-3, with a possible D match to TRBD2 (6 bases). Germline V gene sequence: CDR1 SGHTA, CDR2 FQGTGA. This CDR3 has 16 residues. V lost 4 bases and J 0 bases, leaving 14 bases between the germline ends. The chain's CDR3 is CASSSGGALSTDTQYF. Written as DNA, the CDR3 is TGTGCCAGCAGCTCCGGGGGAGCCTTAAGCACAGATACGCAGTATTTT.

The chain joins TRBV5-6 to TRBJ1-1; D is undetermined. The germline CDR1 and CDR2 sequences are SGHDT and YYEEEE. The CDR3 totals 15 residues. Trimming removed 0 bases from V and 7 bases from J, with 16 bases in between. CDR3 region: CASSLDSRGMGEAFF. In DNA, the CDR3 is TGTGCCAGCAGCTTGGACTCAAGAGGGATGGGTGAAGCTTTCTTT.

The J gene is TRBJ1-5, the V gene TRBV27; no clear D gene. The CDR3 sequence is 14 residues long. Germline CDR1 is MNHEY and CDR2 is SMNVEV (reference sequence). V was clipped by 3 bases and J by 0 bases, with 6 bases between them. In nucleotides, the CDR3 is TGTGCCAGCAGTTTGAGAAATAGCAATCAGCCCCAGCATTTT. This gives the protein CASSLRNSNQPQHF.

This clone was observed a single time. V gene TRBV5-1 combines with J gene TRBJ2-1, with 11 bases aligning to TRBD2. V lost 9 bases and J lost 4; bases outside the gene matches: 12. The CDR3 has 16 residues. The germline V gene has CDR1 SGHRS and CDR2 YFSETQ. The CDR3 region has the DNA TGCGCCACCCGTTTAGGACTAGCGGGCAGATACAATGAGCAGTTCTTC. This gives the protein CATRLGLAGRYNEQFF.

V gene TRBV28 combines with J gene TRBJ1-1; TRBD1 might be the D (5 bases). Germline loops: CDR1 MDHEN, CDR2 SYDVKM. The CDR3 is 14 residues long. Trimming removed 1 base at V and 4 bases at J, with 10 bases between. CDR3 bases: TGTGCCAGCAGTTTATCAGGGTTTATCACTGAAGCTTTCTTT. As protein: CASSLSGFITEAFF.

The V call is TRBV4-3, the J call TRBJ2-3; D is ambiguous. Trimming shortened V by 1 base and J by 1 base, and 12 bases separated the two germline ends. Germline lookup yields CDR1 LGHNA and CDR2 YSLEER. This CDR3 region has 16 residues. CDR3 sequence: CASSQVGVVGTDTQYF. The CDR3 DNA follows: TGCGCCAGCAGCCAAGTCGGAGTAGTCGGCACAGATACGCAGTATTTT.

The chain links TRBV6-7 to TRBJ1-6; tentative D call: TRBD1 (6 bases). TRBV6-7 is given ORF status, its function remaining uncertain. This CDR3 is built from 17 residues. The ends were cut back, 5 bases at V and 9 bases at J, with 23 bases in the middle. The CDR3 sequence: CASSPYRDPTGSSPLHF. As DNA, the CDR3 is TGTGCCAGCAGTCCTTACAGGGACCCAACGGGGAGTTCACCCCTCCACTTT.

This chain joins TRBV14 and TRBJ1-1; 7 positions match TRBD1. Germline values: CDR1 SGHDN, CDR2 FVKESK. V gave up 2 bases and J gave up 4 bases; unmatched junction bases: 16. The CDR3 sequence is 18 residues long. The CDR3 DNA reads as TGTGCCAGCAGCCAAAACCCCGGTGACAGGGCTAGCATCACTGAAGCTTTCTTT. This codes for CASSQNPGDRASITEAFF.